The rows below give T cell receptor beta chains drawn from one sample of a study of cytomegalovirus exposure and HLA in healthy donors. This table comes from immunoSEQ multiplex PCR, and its TCRdb copy is limited to in-frame clones, with some not included. The sample totals about 150,000 clones; its top ten clones hold 1.5% to 2%. Sequences were obtained from PBMCs. These TCRs come from a woman aged 45-65 years in good health and CMV-seronegative. Each CDR3 is given with its conserved first and last residue. The D gene is left open where the match is weak. Clone size is given for some rows only: seen once, a few or many times, or a class if the clone is expanded.

V: TRBV7-9
D: -
J: TRBJ2-2
size: -
length: 14
DNA: TGTGCCAGCAGCTTACGACAGAACACCGGGGAGCTGTTTTTT
CDR3: CASSLRQNTGELFF

V: TRBV29-1
D: -
J: TRBJ1-2
size: -
length: 15
DNA: TGCAGCGTCAAGGGGGTGGGGCACCCTAACTATGGCTACACCTTC
CDR3: CSVKGVGHPNYGYTF

V: TRBV18
D: -
J: TRBJ1-4
size: -
length: 16
DNA: TGTGCCAGCTCACAGAAGGACAGTACAACTAATGAAAAACTGTTTTTT
CDR3: CASSQKDSTTNEKLFF

V: TRBV9
D: -
J: TRBJ2-7
size: -
length: 13
DNA: TGTGCCAGCAGCCCCTACCCCCCCTACGAGCAGTACTTC
CDR3: CASSPYPPYEQYF

V: TRBV6-5
D: -
J: TRBJ1-1
size: -
length: 11
DNA: TGTGCCAGCAGCCGGGACACTGAAGCTTTCTTT
CDR3: CASSRDTEAFF

V: TRBV6-6
D: -
J: TRBJ2-7
size: -
length: 14
DNA: TGTGCCAGCTCTCGAGATAAGGGGCCCTACGAGCAGTACTTC
CDR3: CASSRDKGPYEQYF

V: TRBV7-2
D: TRBD1
J: TRBJ1-3
size: -
length: 16
DNA: TGTGCCAGCAGTTTTGGACAGGGGGCAACGGGAAACACCATATATTTT
CDR3: CASSFGQGATGNTIYF

V: TRBV9
D: TRBD1
J: TRBJ2-2
size: -
length: 15
DNA: TGTGCCAGCAGCAGTGACAGGGACCTCACCGGGGAGCTGTTTTTT
CDR3: CASSSDRDLTGELFF

V: TRBV28
D: TRBD1
J: TRBJ1-2
size: -
length: 14
DNA: TGTGCCAGCAGGCCGTGGGGACAGGGGGCGGGCTACACCTTC
CDR3: CASRPWGQGAGYTF

V: TRBV5-6
D: -
J: TRBJ1-5
size: -
length: 15
DNA: TGTGCCAGCAGCTTGGCCGTGTCAGGGAATCAGCCCCAGCATTTT
CDR3: CASSLAVSGNQPQHF

V: TRBV25-1
D: TRBD1
J: TRBJ1-1
size: -
length: 15
DNA: TGTGCCAGCAGTGAATCGTACAGGGGAAGAACTGAAGCTTTCTTT
CDR3: CASSESYRGRTEAFF

V: TRBV4-1
D: TRBD1
J: TRBJ2-4
size: -
length: 18
DNA: TGCGCCAGCAGCCTCGGCCCCCGGACAGGGTTGGCCAAAAACATTCAGTACTTC
CDR3: CASSLGPRTGLAKNIQYF

V: TRBV4-1
D: -
J: TRBJ2-7
size: -
length: 12
DNA: TGCGCCAGCAGCCTTAACTCCTACGAGCAGTACTTC
CDR3: CASSLNSYEQYF

V: TRBV4-2
D: TRBD1
J: TRBJ1-4
size: -
length: 17
DNA: TGTGCCAGCAGCCAGGGACAGCCTTTGGGAACTAATGAAAAACTGTTTTTT
CDR3: CASSQGQPLGTNEKLFF

V: TRBV6-1
D: TRBD2
J: TRBJ2-1
size: -
length: 17
DNA: TGTGCCAGCAGTGAAGGGACTAGCGGGAGCTCCTACAATGAGCAGTTCTTC
CDR3: CASSEGTSGSSYNEQFF

V: TRBV19
D: TRBD1
J: TRBJ1-2
size: -
length: 14
DNA: TGTGCCAGTAATGACAGGGGGCTAAGCCATGGCTACACCTTC
CDR3: CASNDRGLSHGYTF

V: TRBV7-2
D: TRBD1
J: TRBJ2-7
size: -
length: 13
DNA: TGTGCCAGCAGCAGGGACAGGGCGGGCGAGCAGTACTTC
CDR3: CASSRDRAGEQYF

V: TRBV19
D: TRBD1
J: TRBJ1-5
size: -
length: 14
DNA: TGTGCCAGTAGTCTTACAGGGGACAATCAGCCCCAGCATTTT
CDR3: CASSLTGDNQPQHF

V: TRBV28
D: -
J: TRBJ1-2
size: -
length: 13
DNA: TGTGCCAGCAGGACGGCAGGAAGCTATGGCTACACCTTC
CDR3: CASRTAGSYGYTF

V: TRBV6-5
D: -
J: TRBJ1-5
size: -
length: 16
DNA: TGTGCCAGCAGTTACACCTTTCCAGGGGGCAATCAGCCCCAGCATTTT
CDR3: CASSYTFPGGNQPQHF

V: TRBV2
D: TRBD1
J: TRBJ2-5
size: -
length: 15
DNA: TGTGCCAGCAGTGCAAGAAACAGGGGGCGAGAGACCCAGTACTTC
CDR3: CASSARNRGRETQYF

V: TRBV2
D: TRBD1
J: TRBJ1-6
size: medium-sized
length: 12
DNA: TGTGCCAGCAGGGGGACAGGTACACCCCTCCACTTT
CDR3: CASRGTGTPLHF

V: TRBV15
D: -
J: TRBJ1-5
size: -
length: 14
DNA: TGTGCCACCAGCAGAGATTATAGCAATCAGCCCCAGCATTTT
CDR3: CATSRDYSNQPQHF

V: TRBV6-6
D: TRBD1
J: TRBJ2-5
size: -
length: 16
DNA: TGTGCCAGCAGTTACTCCGCAGGGGGCTTGGAAGAGACCCAGTACTTC
CDR3: CASSYSAGGLEETQYF

V: TRBV27
D: TRBD2
J: TRBJ2-7
size: -
length: 15
DNA: TGTGCCAGCAGTTCCCACAGAGCGGGAACCTACGAGCAGTACTTC
CDR3: CASSSHRAGTYEQYF

V: TRBV18
D: TRBD2
J: TRBJ2-3
size: -
length: 16
DNA: TGTGCCAGCTCACCGTCCCCGCCGGGACTAGCTAATACGCAGTATTTT
CDR3: CASSPSPPGLANTQYF

V: TRBV6-5
D: -
J: TRBJ1-6
size: -
length: 14
DNA: TGTGCCAGCAGACCCCGACTGGTTAATTCACCCCTCCACTTT
CDR3: CASRPRLVNSPLHF